The source of this T cell receptor beta chain is a study of beta chain features in type 1 diabetes. General study points: Patients with type 1 diabetes carried fewer insertions and had more deletions at their VDJ junctions. For patients, the naive, central memory and Treg TCRB repertoires appeared more alike than for healthy donors. Among patients with Type 1 diabetes, TCRB CDR3s were moderately but significantly shorter in every one of the four CD4+ subsets.

The investigators reverse transcribed all of the isolated RNA, so they sequenced expressed TCRB transcripts. Sequencing used immunoSEQ multiplex PCR; TCRdb keeps in-frame clones, though not all of them. The data contain a few hundred thousand clones, 9.6% of them singletons. Purity exceeded 95% in all sorted populations. This clone was counted between two and nine times. Antigen unknown. The specimen sequenced was naive CD4+ T cells from blood. This TCR derives from a young woman in good health.

The DNA for the CDR3 is TGCGCCAGCAGCTTGTCTACAGGGATGGAGACCCAGTACTTC. It yields the protein CASSLSTGMETQYF. J is TRBJ2-5 and V is TRBV5-1; possible D gene TRBD1, 6 bases. Germline CDR1 and CDR2: SGHRS and YFSETQ. There are 14 residues in the CDR3. V lost 1 base, J lost 5 bases, and 12 bases lay in between.